This TCR beta chain was observed in a study of blood T cell repertoires in COVID-19. In the authors' workflow: Using reference gene primer amplification, nucleated cell counts were estimated. The data were produced by immunoSEQ multiplex PCR, yet TCRdb's version contains in-frame clones alone and is incomplete. Clone size and the V and J calls come from that table; the DNA yielded D and trimming. This table has about 220,000 clones, 70% to 85% appearing once. The germline V gene has CDR1 LNHDA and CDR2 SQIVND (reference sequence). After removal of 2 bases from V and 0 bases from J, the junction contained 7 bases not matched to a gene. The CDR3 length is 18 residues.

The sample taken for sequencing was PBMCs or T cells enriched from blood (not recorded which). The chain recombines TRBV19 with TRBJ1-5, with 10 positions matching TRBD1. The TCR sequence derives from a woman aged 60 to 75 who had recovered from COVID-19. This CDR3 reads CASSIRPDRGYSNQPQHF. The DNA of the CDR3 is TGTGCCAGTAGTATACGCCCGGACAGGGGGTATAGCAATCAGCCCCAGCATTTT. The full variable domain, rest sourced from reference TRBV19 and TRBJ1-5, is DGGITQSPKYLFRKEGQNVTLSCEQNLNHDAMYWYRQDPGQGLRLIYYSQIVNDFQKGDIAEGYSVSREKKESFPLTVTSAQKNPTAFYLCASSIRPDRGYSNQPQHFGDGTRLSIL.